What follows are 30 T cell receptor beta chains derived from one specimen sequenced in a study of Graves' ophthalmopathy and Graves' hyperthyroidism. The authors amplified TCR beta CDR3 regions, and they did so from RNA transcripts for repertoire sequencing. First-round RT-PCR relied on HTBI primers, and a second-round multiplex PCR came next. TCRdb reprocessed the multiplex PCR reads via MiXCR and lists one record per CDR3 protein. The table has roughly 610,000 distinct CDR3 sequences, 22% seen once. The source material was peripheral blood. These receptors were obtained from a woman between 18 and 29 years old with stable Graves' hyperthyroidism. Some clones in this sample may be carry-over from other donors' samples.

This clonotype appeared a few times. V gene TRBV7-6 combines with J gene TRBJ2-7, with 9 nucleotides matching TRBD1. Germline values: CDR1 SGHVS, CDR2 FNYEAQ. The V segment lost 5 bases and the J segment 6 bases; nucleotides outside the gene matches: 5. The CDR3 runs 13 residues. This CDR3 is CASSPQDRGEQYF. The CDR3 region has the DNA TGTGCCAGCAGCCCCCAGGACAGGGGCGAGCAGTACTTC.

Regarding this clonotype: Being one base from a much bigger clone, this may be a read error. Likely a read error: the CDR3 ends without its conserved phenylalanine or tryptophan. This chain connects TRBV6-2 or TRBV6-3 to TRBJ1-5, with TRBD1 matching over 9 bases. Germline assignment: CDR1 MNHEY and CDR2 SVGEGT. The V segment lost 6 bases and the J segment 4 bases; nucleotides outside the gene matches: 4. The CDR3 is made up of 14 amino acids. The CDR3 DNA follows: TGTGCCAGCAGGTTGGACAGGGGAAATCAGCCCCAGCATTTG. Its translation: CASRLDRGNQPQHL.

This clonotype was observed at least ten times. The genes are TRBV6-2 or TRBV6-3 and TRBJ1-5; 12 bases map to TRBD1. The V and J ends lost 6 bases and 7 bases, in that order; junction bases with no gene match: 10. The CDR3 runs 16 residues. Looked up from germline, CDR1 is MNHEY and CDR2 is SVGEGT. CDR3 coding DNA: TGTGCCAGCAGGGACCCGGGACAGGGGGCAAGGCAGCCCCAGCATTTT. Its translation: CASRDPGQGARQPQHF.

This clonotype was counted between two and nine times. This chain joins TRBV20-1 and TRBJ2-7; the D call may be TRBD1 or TRBD2 (5 bases each). Trimming cost V 3 bases and J 0 bases, with 12 bases left between them. This CDR3 region has 14 residues. Germline V lookup: CDR1 DFQATT, CDR2 SNEGSKA (reference sequence). CDR3: CSARGTLLSYEQYF. The CDR3 bases are TGCAGTGCTAGGGGGACGTTGCTCTCCTACGAGCAGTACTTC.

This chain joins TRBV6-1 and TRBJ2-7; D gene uncertain. Germline CDR1 is MNHNS and CDR2 is SASEGT. This CDR3 has 13 residues. V was cut by 6 bases and J by 3 bases, with 12 bases left in between. The CDR3 nucleotides read TGTGCCAGCAGGCTGACCCAGAACTACGAGCAGTACTTC. Translating it yields CASRLTQNYEQYF.

This chain uses TRBV7-2 with TRBJ2-5; 7 bases match TRBD2. The CDR3 is 14 amino acids. Germline CDR1 SGHTA, CDR2 FQGNSA. Unmatched junction bases numbered 3, after V lost 4 bases and J lost 1 base. CDR3: CASSSGGVQETQYF. Here the CDR3 DNA reads TGTGCCAGCAGCTCTGGGGGGGTCCAAGAGACCCAGTACTTC.

This clonotype was detected many times. The genes are TRBV2 and TRBJ2-5; weak D call: TRBD1 (5 bases). The V gene's germline CDR1 is SNHLY and CDR2 FYNNEI. The CDR3 runs 16 residues. The V gene lost 6 bases and the J gene lost 0 bases, with 17 bases spanning the gap. CDR3 loop: CASRRVTAVYQETQYF. CDR3 DNA: TGTGCCAGCAGAAGGGTGACAGCTGTGTACCAAGAGACCCAGTACTTC.

Ten or more counts support this clonotype. In nucleotides, the CDR3 is TGTGCCAGCAGCTTTTTGGGGACAGAAACCGGGGAGCTGTTTTTT. Translation gives CASSFLGTETGELFF. The rearrangement links TRBV7-8 to TRBJ2-2; 7 nucleotides line up with TRBD1. J was trimmed by 5 bases and V by 3 bases; bases with no gene match: 6. This CDR3 is built from 15 residues. CDR1 is SGHVS and CDR2 is FQNEAQ in the germline V gene.

This clonotype was recorded a few times. This could be a read error, since a much larger clone is one nucleotide away. This CDR3 is CASMWTATDTQYF. DNA for the CDR3: TGTGCCAGCATGTGGACTGCCACAGATACGCAGTATTTT. V is TRBV6-2 or TRBV6-3 and J is TRBJ2-3; the D gene is possibly TRBD2 (5 bases). V was cut by 7 bases and J by 2 bases, with 10 bases left in between. Germline loops: CDR1 MNHEY, CDR2 SVGEGT. This CDR3 has 13 residues.

This clonotype turned up a few times. The gene calls are TRBV19 and TRBJ2-7, with D perhaps assigned TRBD1 or TRBD2 (6 bases each). The CDR3 consists of 15 residues. V dropped 3 bases and J dropped 3 bases, with 15 bases sitting between them. Germline V CDR1 and CDR2: LNHDA, SQIVND (reference sequence). The CDR3 here is CASSIIGGGVYEQYF. The CDR3 DNA follows: TGTGCCAGTAGTATTATCGGGGGCGGAGTCTACGAGCAGTACTTC.

Of note for this clonotype: One end of the junction does not line up with germline, which may come from a read error. In DNA form, the CDR3 reads TGTGCCAGTAGTCCCCTGTTAGCCGGACACCTTTCGAACACCAGGGAGCTGTTTTTT. This codes for CASSPLLAGHLSNTRELFF. The chain recombines TRBV19 with TRBJ2-2; possible D gene TRBD1, 5 bases. CDR1 is LNHDA, CDR2 SQIVND, per germline (reference sequence). The CDR3 is 19 residues long.

This clonotype has a count of ten or more. The V and J genes are TRBV12-3 or TRBV12-4 and TRBJ1-1; no definite D call. The ends were cut back, 0 bases at V and 2 bases at J, with 7 bases in the middle. The CDR3 contains 14 residues. As DNA, the CDR3 is TGTGCCAGCAGTTTAGCGGCCAGAAACACTGAAGCTTTCTTT. Translated: CASSLAARNTEAFF.

This chain uses TRBV5-1 with TRBJ2-5; no clear D. The CDR3 runs 11 residues. Looked up from germline, CDR1 is SGHRS and CDR2 is YFSETQ. V lost 6 bases and J 7 bases, leaving 10 bases between the germline ends. The CDR3 region is CASTRAGTQYF. In nucleotides, the CDR3 is TGCGCCAGCACCCGAGCCGGGACCCAGTACTTC. The complete variable domain, with remaining parts taken from reference TRBV5-1 and TRBJ2-5, reads KAGVTQTPRYLIKTRGQQVTLSCSPISGHRSVSWYQQTPGQGLQFLFEYFSETQRNKGNFPGRFSGRQFSNSRSEMNVSTLELGDSALYLCASTRAGTQYFGPGTRLLVL.

This clonotype was counted many times. The gene calls are TRBV6-5 and TRBJ2-7; D gene uncertain. Germline CDR1 is MNHEY and CDR2 is SVGAGI. Trimming stripped 0 bases from V and 2 bases from J, with 11 bases between. The CDR3 sequence is 15 residues long. CDR3 in amino acids: CASSYSRLETYEQYF. DNA for the CDR3: TGTGCCAGCAGTTACTCGAGGCTGGAAACCTACGAGCAGTACTTC.

The chain uses TRBV12-3 or TRBV12-4 and TRBJ2-2; 10 positions agree with TRBD2. With V trimmed by 7 bases and J by 1 base, 6 bases remained unmatched. The CDR3 contains 16 residues. The CDR3: CASKTSGVMNTGELFF. In DNA form, the CDR3 reads TGTGCCAGCAAAACTAGCGGGGTAATGAACACCGGGGAGCTGTTTTTT.

This clonotype was detected a few times. V usage is TRBV6-5 and J usage is TRBJ2-7; tentative D call: TRBD2 (5 bases). The ends were cut back, 4 bases at V and 0 bases at J, with 10 bases in the middle. The germline gives CDR1 MNHEY, CDR2 SVGAGI. The CDR3 totals 14 residues. DNA for the CDR3: TGTGCCAGCAGTTTTACGGGGTACTCCTACGAGCAGTACTTC. Protein product: CASSFTGYSYEQYF.

In its sample, this clonotype was seen many times. The V gene is TRBV2, the J gene TRBJ1-1, with a possible D match to TRBD1 (6 bases). V lost 6 bases, J lost 7 bases, and 9 bases lay in between. CDR1 and CDR2 from the germline V gene are SNHLY and FYNNEI. This CDR3 is 11 amino acids long. The CDR3 loop is CASSYRVEAFF. In nucleotides, the CDR3 is TGTGCCAGCAGCTACAGGGTTGAAGCTTTCTTT.

The genes are TRBV7-9 and TRBJ2-3; no clear D gene. With 3 bases removed from V and 5 bases from J, the gap between germline ends came to 12 bases. The CDR3 loop spans 14 amino acids. Germline values: CDR1 SEHNR, CDR2 FQNEAQ (reference sequence). The CDR3 nucleotides are TGTGCCAGCAGCTTCGGCGGTTTCGGAGATACGCAGTATTTT. It encodes CASSFGGFGDTQYF. The whole variable domain, filled in from reference TRBV7-9 and TRBJ2-3, reads DTGVSQNPRHKITKRGQNVTFRCDPISEHNRLYWYRQTLGQGPEFLTYFQNEAQLEKSRLLSDRFSAERPKGSFSTLEIQRTEQGDSAMYLCASSFGGFGDTQYFGPGTRLTVL.

The rearrangement uses TRBV3-1 and TRBJ2-7; TRBD2 matches 11 bases. The CDR3 consists of 15 residues. The V gene's germline CDR1 is LGHDT and CDR2 YNNKEL (reference sequence). The junction had 7 bases not matched to a gene; V was cut back by 4 bases and J by 5 bases. CDR3 region: CASSPRLAGKNEQYF. In DNA form, the CDR3 reads TGTGCCAGCAGCCCTCGACTAGCGGGAAAAAACGAGCAGTACTTC.

This clonotype has ten or more counts. The chain combines TRBV30 with TRBJ1-5, with D tentatively TRBD1 (5 bases). The CDR3 runs to 12 residues. Germline V gives CDR1 GTSNPN, CDR2 SVGIG (reference sequence). The V gene lost 1 base and the J gene lost 5 bases, with 6 bases spanning the gap. The CDR3 region is CAWSGGDQPQHF. The CDR3 nucleotides read TGTGCCTGGAGTGGAGGGGATCAGCCCCAGCATTTT.

This clonotype occurred a few times. CDR3 residues: CASSNRGQETQYF. The CDR3 nucleotides read TGTGCCAGCTCCAACAGGGGGCAAGAGACCCAGTACTTC. The chain joins TRBV6-1 to TRBJ2-5; 8 positions agree with TRBD1. The CDR3 is made up of 13 amino acids. V lost 8 bases and J lost 2; bases outside the gene matches: 4. Germline assignment: CDR1 MNHNS and CDR2 SASEGT.

Note on this clonotype: A read error may explain this, as a much larger clone is one base away. The V and J genes are TRBV28 and TRBJ2-7; 7 nucleotides line up with TRBD2. This CDR3 region has 13 residues. The germline V gene encodes CDR1 MDHEN and CDR2 SYDVKM. CDR3 sequence reads: CASDAGLSYEQCF. DNA of the CDR3: TGTGCCAGCGATGCGGGACTATCCTACGAGCAGTGCTTC. The full variable domain, its missing parts supplied by reference TRBV28 and TRBJ2-7, is DVKVTQSSRYLVKRTGEKVFLECVQDMDHENMFWYRQDPGLGLRLIYFSYDVKMKEKGDIPEGYSVSREKKERFSLILESASTNQTSMYLCASDAGLSYEQCFGPGTRLTVT.

This clonotype was detected many times. The DNA of the CDR3 is TGTGCCAGCAGCCAAGCTCAGGGAAATTCACCCCTCCACTTT. This sequence encodes CASSQAQGNSPLHF. The rearrangement uses TRBV3-1 and TRBJ1-6, with D possibly TRBD1 on 5 matching bases. V lost 1 base to trimming and J lost 7 bases, with 8 bases between them. CDR3 length: 14 amino acids. From germline, CDR1 is LGHDT and CDR2 YNNKEL (reference sequence).

The sample holds one count of this clonotype. J is TRBJ2-2 and V is TRBV19; 8 bases match TRBD2. The CDR3 sequence is 14 residues long. The junction had 10 bases not matched to a gene; V was cut back by 9 bases and J by 7 bases. The germline gives CDR1 LNHDA, CDR2 SQIVND (reference sequence). The CDR3 loop reads CASAQEREIGELFF. The CDR3 region has the DNA TGTGCCAGCGCCCAGGAGCGGGAGATCGGGGAGCTGTTTTTT.

This chain connects TRBV20-1 to TRBJ1-1; unclear D gene. This CDR3 has 15 amino acids. Germline-derived CDR1 and CDR2 are DFQATT and SNEGSKA (reference sequence). V was trimmed by 5 bases and J by 6 bases, leaving 22 bases between them. The CDR3 DNA reads TGCAGTGCTCGGGCCGAGCTCCGAGGTGACGCTGAAGCTTTCTTT. Encoded protein: CSARAELRGDAEAFF.

In this sample, this clonotype turned up many times. V is TRBV6-1 and J is TRBJ1-1, with D hard to call. The CDR3 spans 15 residues. Trimming stripped 3 bases from V and 0 bases from J, with 11 bases between. Germline CDR1 and CDR2: MNHNS and SASEGT. DNA for the CDR3: TGTGCCAGCAGTGATCGGCAGTCCATGAACACTGAAGCTTTCTTT. Protein product: CASSDRQSMNTEAFF.

Note on this clonotype: A much larger clone sits a single nucleotide away, making a read error possible. This chain joins TRBV4-2 and TRBJ1-6; 10 bases fit TRBD1. The CDR3 length is 16 residues. The germline V gene has CDR1 LGHNA and CDR2 YNFKEQ. This CDR3 reads CASSHDPDRGYSPPHF. CDR3 in DNA: TGTGCCAGCAGCCACGACCCGGACAGGGGGTATTCACCCCCCCACTTT.

This clonotype has ten or more counts. This chain joins TRBV15 and TRBJ2-7, with D perhaps matching TRBD2 (5 bases). The CDR3 covers 16 residues. Trimming took 0 bases from V and 3 from J, leaving 15 bases between them. CDR1 and CDR2 from the germline V gene are LNHNV and YYDKDF (reference sequence). CDR3 region: CATSRDQTGNVYEQYF. The CDR3, as DNA: TGTGCCACCAGCAGAGATCAAACGGGGAACGTCTACGAGCAGTACTTC.

This clonotype has at least ten counts. J is TRBJ1-5 and V is TRBV12-3 or TRBV12-4; 11 nucleotides agree with TRBD1. The CDR3 spans 15 residues. V gave up 1 base and J gave up 6 bases; unmatched junction bases: 2. CDR3 amino acids: CASSLGGQGVQPQHF. In DNA, the CDR3 is TGTGCCAGCAGTTTAGGGGGACAGGGGGTTCAGCCCCAGCATTTT.

The sample holds many counts of this clonotype. This chain links TRBV10-1 with TRBJ1-1, with no clear D. CDR3 length: 13 residues. Per the germline V gene, CDR1 is WNHNN and CDR2 is SYGVQD (reference sequence). With 11 bases removed from V and 3 bases from J, the gap between germline ends came to 16 bases. CDR3 sequence: CAVPTGFHTEAFF. The CDR3 region has the DNA TGCGCCGTACCGACCGGGTTTCACACTGAAGCTTTCTTT.